This TCR beta chain was retrieved from a study of T cells in Graves' hyperthyroidism and ophthalmopathy (dated by TCRdb to about 2019). In terms of the full investigation: Peripheral blood was sampled at the time of initial diagnosis, prior to any treatment. TCR V-J signatures able to tell the groups apart were searched for in a discovery cohort of approximately 95 patients, of whom over 40 had Graves' ophthalmopathy and 57 had stable Graves' hyperthyroidism. Prospective prediction of ophthalmopathy was tested in an independent validation cohort consisting of 18 to 20 hyperthyroidism patients and around 16 patients who later progressed to ophthalmopathy. The approximately 98 discovery patients were randomly divided into training and test sets at a 7:3 ratio. The study also compared thyroid tissue and blood T-cell repertoires from about six Graves' hyperthyroidism patients. After sampling, hyperthyroidism patients received methimazole starting at 30 mg daily, and ophthalmopathy patients received high-dose intravenous methylprednisolone. The paper reports TCR Vbeta CDR3 sequencing of roughly 140 peripheral blood samples: approximately 41 ophthalmopathy, some 80 hyperthyroidism and around 17 progressor patients. Results and caveats for the whole study, not just this receptor: Ophthalmopathy was separated from stable hyperthyroidism by a 13 V-J signature model, with over 85% sensitivity and 81% to 83% specificity obtained in cross-validation and 80%/75% obtained in testing. Blood samples also contained most of the expanded thyroid clonotypes (frequency above 0.001), which suggests that blood repertoires may reflect thyroid immune responses. In validation, the model predicted progression to ophthalmopathy a median of about 6.8 months before onset, with about 67% sensitivity and roughly 72% specificity. No statistical method was used to set the sample size in advance, and investigators knew the group allocation.

TCR beta CDR3 regions were amplified from RNA transcripts. For the first round of RT-PCR on the TCR CDR3, the HTBI primer set was used together with the Qiagen OneStep RT-PCR kit. Libraries were constructed in a second round of multiplex PCR, after which size selection and purification were performed. Libraries were sequenced paired-end with 100 bp reads on an Illumina HiSeq2000. The source study handled its data this way. SOAPnuke was used to process the raw data, with reads discarded if the reads contained adapters or uncalled bases, had a mean Phred below 15, or lacked an exact constant-primer or identifier match. High-quality paired reads were merged with COPE v1.2.5, and unique nucleotide sequences were defined as clonotypes. MiTCR v1.1 was used to align the clonotypes against IMGT TRBV, TRBD and TRBJ reference segments. The analysis included only V-J combinations with a frequency above 0.0001, which together covered around 99% of the repertoires. The TCS score was defined as the ratio of F50 (clonal expansion) to E x V (chaos), calculated using BLOSUM62-based TCRdist between CDR3 peptides within each V-J. Welch's t-statistics and random forest reduced some 510 V-J features to 13, which were used in a naive Bayes classifier (R e1071). The public reads were run again by TCRdb, first through fastp at Q25 and then through MiXCR, and only productive beta chains were kept. Each record represents a unique CDR3 protein, reported with the most common genes and DNA among its rows. V and J calls and clone size were set by TCRdb, not the authors. This sample lists under 750,000 distinct CDR3 sequences; roughly 20% were detected once. Roughly a sixth of the sample comes from the top ten.

A remark on this clonotype: Its antigen is currently not known. A much larger clone lies one base from this, so it may be a read error.

The germline V gene (reference sequence) sets CDR1 to GTSNPN and CDR2 to SVGIG. The cysteine opens and the phenylalanine closes a CDR3 of 12 amino acids. The only DNA kept is the CDR3, 36 bases in frame from the first base. A distance of 15 bases separates the germline ends of V and J, which lose 6 bases and 7 bases respectively. Hyperthyroidism patients were newly diagnosed, had a disease duration of under 2 months, and were aged 18 to 65 years. Any patient with an uncontrolled infection, another autoimmune disease, pregnancy or lactation was excluded. Diagnoses relied on clinical symptoms, serum thyroxine and TRAb, thyroid ultrasound and orbital computed tomography. Blood from progressor patients was collected at the time of first diagnosis with hyperthyroidism, before any ophthalmopathy symptoms had appeared. PBMCs were isolated from 7.5 to 10 ml of fresh peripheral blood by Ficoll-Paque density gradient centrifugation. Progressor patients were initially diagnosed with Graves' hyperthyroidism and developed ophthalmopathy during follow-up. Total RNA was extracted with Trizol reagent, and quality was checked on an Agilent 2100 Bioanalyzer.

This TCR was recovered from a woman between 45 and 60 years old with Graves' hyperthyroidism that later progressed to Graves' ophthalmopathy. The chain couples TRBV30 to TRBJ1-2; the D gene is possibly TRBD1, with 5 bases matching. The sample was blood. The CDR3: CACSGTEFGYTF. In nucleotides, the sequence is TGTGCCTGTAGCGGGACCGAGTTTGGCTACACCTTC.